The entry below describes one TCR beta chain. Its antigen is still unknown. Original processing notes: As immunoSEQ supplied junction-only sequences (without quality scores), filtering differed. TCRdb keeps only in-frame clones here, not all; method: immunoSEQ multiplex PCR. From that table come the V and J calls and clone size; the DNA was used to work out D and trimming. The sample shows fewer than 1.6 million clones, approximately 98.5% of them seen only once. This sample was included in a study of shared clonotypes between healthy human individuals. Study-wide points: Tissues were not sampled, only blood, and their repertoires likely differ. Some clonotypes were shared by all four sorted-subset donors, while others were not shared. The non-shared ones had lower generation probabilities than the shared ones.

Input material: naive CD4+ T cells sorted from blood. Subset here: CD45RA+ positively selected. The TCR was taken from a man aged 25-45 years in good health.

Written as DNA, the CDR3 is TGTGCCAGCAGTGTATCAGGGACTGGCACAGATACGCAGTATTTT. Encoded protein: CASSVSGTGTDTQYF. This sequence joins TRBV6-1 and TRBJ2-3; a weak D match, TRBD2 (6 bases). V was cut by 4 bases and J by 1 base, with 12 bases left in between. The CDR3 is made up of 15 amino acids. Germline V gene data show CDR1 as MNHNS and CDR2 as SASEGT.